A selection of T cell receptor beta chains follows, all from one sample in a study of shared clonotypes between healthy human individuals. Sequencing used immunoSEQ multiplex PCR; TCRdb keeps in-frame clones, though not all of them. The data show approximately 1,500,000 clones, roughly 96% seen once. What was sequenced was naive CD4+ T cells sorted from blood. The origin of the receptors is a man under 40 in good health. Both conserved end residues are part of each CDR3. A D gene is named only where the DNA matches it firmly. Expanded clones are given a class, and other clones once, few, many or no size at all.

V gene: TRBV5-1
J gene: TRBJ2-1
D gene: TRBD1
clone size: .
CDR3 protein: CASSWGDRGNEQFF
CDR3 DNA: TGCGCCAGCAGCTGGGGAGACAGGGGAAATGAGCAGTTCTTC

V gene: TRBV6-1
J gene: TRBJ2-7
D gene: .
clone size: .
CDR3 protein: CASHPGDYEQYF
CDR3 DNA: TGTGCCAGCCATCCGGGAGACTACGAGCAGTACTTC

V gene: TRBV19
J gene: TRBJ1-4
D gene: .
clone size: .
CDR3 protein: CASSMGVTNEKLFF
CDR3 DNA: TGTGCCAGTAGTATGGGGGTGACTAATGAAAAACTGTTTTTT

V gene: TRBV27
J gene: TRBJ1-2
D gene: .
clone size: .
CDR3 protein: CASGKQGLPNYGYTF
CDR3 DNA: TGTGCCAGCGGAAAACAGGGACTTCCTAACTATGGCTACACCTTC

V gene: TRBV19
J gene: TRBJ2-4
D gene: TRBD1
clone size: .
CDR3 protein: CASSTQGVKNIQYF
CDR3 DNA: TGTGCCAGTAGTACACAGGGGGTCAAAAACATTCAGTACTTC

V gene: TRBV5-1
J gene: TRBJ1-2
D gene: TRBD1
clone size: .
CDR3 protein: CASSVGQGDYGYTF
CDR3 DNA: TGCGCCAGCAGCGTGGGACAGGGTGACTATGGCTACACCTTC

V gene: TRBV29-1
J gene: TRBJ2-1
D gene: TRBD2
clone size: .
CDR3 protein: CSAGSGSSYNEQFF
CDR3 DNA: TGCAGCGCGGGGAGCGGGAGCTCCTACAATGAGCAGTTCTTC

V gene: TRBV10-2
J gene: TRBJ2-7
D gene: .
clone size: .
CDR3 protein: CASSDGSRPYEQYF
CDR3 DNA: TGCGCCAGCAGTGACGGGAGTAGACCCTACGAGCAGTACTTC

V gene: TRBV15
J gene: TRBJ2-1
D gene: TRBD2
clone size: .
CDR3 protein: CATSRGRTSGTPDNEQFF
CDR3 DNA: TGTGCCACCAGCAGAGGGCGGACTAGCGGGACCCCGGACAATGAGCAGTTCTTC

V gene: TRBV21-1
J gene: TRBJ2-7
D gene: .
clone size: .
CDR3 protein: CASSMGLAVYGTYVGSHSYEQYF
CDR3 DNA: TGTGCCAGCAGCATGGGACTAGCGGTTTACGGTACTTACGTAGGATCTCACTCCTACGAGCAGTACTTC

V gene: TRBV5-1
J gene: TRBJ2-5
D gene: .
clone size: .
CDR3 protein: CASSLLIGGETQYF
CDR3 DNA: TGCGCCAGCAGCTTATTAATCGGCGGGGAGACCCAGTACTTC

V gene: TRBV7-2
J gene: TRBJ1-5
D gene: .
clone size: .
CDR3 protein: CASSSNSNQPQHF
CDR3 DNA: TGTGCCAGCAGCTCTAATAGCAATCAGCCCCAGCATTTT

V gene: TRBV10-3
J gene: TRBJ1-3
D gene: TRBD1
clone size: .
CDR3 protein: CATTDRAGNTIYF
CDR3 DNA: TGTGCCACAACGGACAGGGCTGGAAACACCATATATTTT

V gene: TRBV14
J gene: TRBJ2-5
D gene: .
clone size: few
CDR3 protein: CASSQMIRLGAKETQYF
CDR3 DNA: TGTGCCAGCAGCCAAATGATACGATTGGGCGCAAAAGAGACCCAGTACTTC

V gene: TRBV5-1
J gene: TRBJ2-7
D gene: TRBD2
clone size: .
CDR3 protein: CASSSTSGSPEQYF
CDR3 DNA: TGCGCCAGCAGTTCGACTAGCGGGAGTCCTGAGCAGTACTTC

V gene: TRBV7-9
J gene: TRBJ2-3
D gene: .
clone size: .
CDR3 protein: CASSPRVTDTQYF
CDR3 DNA: TGTGCCAGCAGCCCCAGGGTGACGGATACGCAGTATTTT

V gene: TRBV5-1
J gene: TRBJ2-7
D gene: TRBD2
clone size: .
CDR3 protein: CASSPGLAGGFYEQYF
CDR3 DNA: TGCGCCAGCAGCCCAGGACTAGCGGGAGGATTCTACGAGCAGTACTTC

V gene: TRBV11-2
J gene: TRBJ2-5
D gene: .
clone size: .
CDR3 protein: CASSLAPDRQETQYF
CDR3 DNA: TGTGCCAGCAGCTTAGCCCCAGACAGACAAGAGACCCAGTACTTC

V gene: TRBV11-2
J gene: TRBJ2-7
D gene: TRBD1
clone size: .
CDR3 protein: CASSLDLGQFYEQYF
CDR3 DNA: TGTGCCAGCAGCTTAGATCTGGGACAGTTCTACGAGCAGTACTTC

V gene: TRBV19
J gene: TRBJ1-5
D gene: .
clone size: .
CDR3 protein: CASSIARGSNQPQHF
CDR3 DNA: TGTGCCAGTAGTATAGCGCGAGGTAGCAATCAGCCCCAGCATTTT